Each of the 27 T cell receptor beta chains below was sequenced from the same sample in a study of T cell repertoires and leukemia-associated antigens. TCRdb analysed the 5' RACE reads with MiXCR anew, one entry per CDR3 protein. The sample lists roughly 12,000 distinct CDR3 sequences, roughly 41% seen once, with 25% to 35% in the top ten. Their antigens are not known. Sequencing was carried out using CD3+ T cells sorted from blood and cultured. The receptors shown here come from a female donor in good health.

The V and J genes are TRBV7-8 and TRBJ2-3, with TRBD1 identical over 10 bases. Per the germline V gene, CDR1 is SGHVS and CDR2 is FQNEAQ. The CDR3 has 15 amino acids. The V segment lost 0 bases and the J segment 5 bases; nucleotides outside the gene matches: 2. The CDR3 loop reads CASSLADRGEDTQYF. CDR3 DNA sequence: TGTGCCAGCAGCTTAGCGGACAGGGGGGAAGATACGCAGTATTTT.

V gene TRBV29-1 combines with J gene TRBJ2-3; 7 nucleotides align to TRBD2. CDR3 size: 15 residues. The J segment lost 4 bases and the V segment lost 6 bases, leaving 13 bases of the junction unmatched. Germline V lookup: CDR1 SQVTM, CDR2 ANQGSEA. DNA for the CDR3: TGCAGCGTGGCAATGCGCGGGAGCCACGCAGATACGCAGTATTTT. It is translated as CSVAMRGSHADTQYF.

V is TRBV20-1 and J is TRBJ2-1; 9 positions match TRBD2. V lost 5 bases and J lost 0; bases outside the gene matches: 2. Germline CDR1 and CDR2: DFQATT and SNEGSKA (reference sequence). This CDR3 has 14 residues. DNA of the CDR3: TGCAGTGCTTTTAGCGGGGGCTCCTACAATGAGCAGTTCTTC. Amino acid sequence: CSAFSGGSYNEQFF.

J is TRBJ2-3 and V is TRBV18; 12 positions agree with TRBD2. Germline-derived CDR1 and CDR2 are KGHSH and LQKENI. This CDR3 is built from 18 residues. V was clipped by 1 base and J by 6 bases; unmatched bases: 11. The CDR3 coding sequence is TGTGCCAGCTCACCACTTAAAGGGACTAGCGGGCTCCTCGATACGCAGTATTTT. Its translation: CASSPLKGTSGLLDTQYF.

The gene calls are TRBV5-1 and TRBJ2-3; D unclear. Deletions cut 6 bases from V and 0 bases from J, with 8 bases between. Germline V CDR1 and CDR2: SGHRS, YFSETQ. This CDR3 has 13 residues. The chain's CDR3 is CASTATSTDTQYF. In DNA, the CDR3 is TGCGCCAGCACCGCCACTAGCACAGATACGCAGTATTTT. Complete variable domain (other parts from reference TRBV5-1 and TRBJ2-3): KAGVTQTPRYLIKTRGQQVTLSCSPISGHRSVSWYQQTPGQGLQFLFEYFSETQRNKGNFPGRFSGRQFSNSRSEMNVSTLELGDSALYLCASTATSTDTQYFGPGTRLTVL.

The sample holds many counts of this clonotype. The V and J genes are TRBV20-1 and TRBJ2-7, with TRBD1 identical over 9 bases. With V trimmed by 5 bases and J by 4 bases, 9 bases remained unmatched. This CDR3 comprises 14 residues. Per germline, CDR1 DFQATT and CDR2 SNEGSKA (reference sequence). The CDR3 here is CSAGRDREPYEQYF. The CDR3 DNA follows: TGCAGTGCTGGCCGGGACAGGGAGCCTTACGAGCAGTACTTC.

This clonotype is termed medium-sized (0.01 to 0.1%). J is TRBJ2-4 and V is TRBV5-1; TRBD1 might be the D (5 bases). V was clipped by 0 bases and J by 8 bases, with 9 bases between them. The CDR3 consists of 13 residues. From germline, CDR1 is SGHRS and CDR2 YFSETQ. CDR3 DNA sequence: TGCGCCAGCAGCTTGGACAGGTTTGACATTCAGTACTTC. This gives the protein CASSLDRFDIQYF.

By share of the sample, this clonotype is large. The genes are TRBV5-1 and TRBJ2-7, with TRBD1 identical over 8 bases. CDR1 and CDR2 from the germline V gene are SGHRS and YFSETQ. Unmatched junction bases numbered 5, after V lost 3 bases and J lost 6 bases. The CDR3 extends over 13 amino acids. For the CDR3, the DNA is TGCGCCAGCAGCTCAGAAACAGGGGGCGAGCAGTACTTC. It encodes CASSSETGGEQYF.

The gene calls are TRBV6-6 and TRBJ2-1; D is undetermined. CDR3 length: 18 amino acids. Germline CDR1 is MNHNY and CDR2 is SVGAGI (reference sequence). V was cut by 8 bases and J by 3 bases, with 26 bases left in between. CDR3 loop: CASGHHHFFRESYNEQFF. In nucleotides, the CDR3 is TGTGCCAGCGGTCACCATCATTTCTTTAGGGAAAGCTACAATGAGCAGTTCTTC.

This clonotype is medium-sized in the sample. The chain has TRBV7-2 and TRBJ2-1; the D gene is possibly TRBD2 (5 bases). Trimming stripped 5 bases from V and 4 bases from J, with 15 bases between. The germline V gene has CDR1 SGHTA and CDR2 FQGNSA. The CDR3 runs 15 residues. The CDR3 bases are TGTGCCAGCAGCCGCCCCCCTAGCTTATACAATGAGCAGTTCTTC. Its protein is CASSRPPSLYNEQFF.

This clonotype was counted a few times. The chain recombines TRBV20-1 with TRBJ2-1; 12 bases match TRBD2. Unmatched junction bases numbered 12, after V lost 4 bases and J lost 8 bases. The CDR3 totals 16 residues. Germline V gene sequence: CDR1 DFQATT, CDR2 SNEGSKA (reference sequence). CDR3 sequence (DNA): TGCAGTGCTACAGTCCTTTCTAGCGGGAGGGCCTATGAGCAGTTCTTC. Translation: CSATVLSSGRAYEQFF.

This clonotype turned up a few times. V gene TRBV7-2 combines with J gene TRBJ2-7; D is unclear. This CDR3 contains 14 residues. CDR1 SGHTA and CDR2 FQGNSA come from the germline V gene. Trimming cost V 5 bases and J 1 base, with 12 bases left between them. The CDR3 DNA reads TGTGCCAGCAGCCCCCTCGGCGTTTCCTACGAGCAGTACTTC. It specifies CASSPLGVSYEQYF.

This clonotype was detected only a few times. This CDR3 is missing its conserved last phenylalanine or tryptophan, likely due to a read error. The rearrangement links TRBV10-3 to TRBJ2-1; a weak D match, TRBD2 (6 bases). CDR1 is ENHRY and CDR2 is SYGVKD in the germline V gene. This CDR3 contains 16 residues. The CDR3 protein is CAVSESLSNLGREQFS. CDR3 sequence (DNA): TGTGCCGTCAGTGAGTCCCTTTCGAACTTAGGGAGGGAGCAGTTCTCC.

The chain couples TRBV20-1 to TRBJ1-5, with unresolved D. The ends were cut back, 0 bases at V and 1 base at J, with 4 bases in the middle. Germline V gives CDR1 DFQATT, CDR2 SNEGSKA (reference sequence). CDR3 size: 13 residues. The CDR3 sequence: CSAREDSNQPQHF. For the CDR3, the DNA is TGCAGTGCTAGAGAGGACAGCAATCAGCCCCAGCATTTT.

The chain is built from TRBV3-1 and TRBJ2-1; 11 bases line up with TRBD2. This CDR3 spans 18 amino acids. V lost 1 base to trimming and J lost 1 base; unmatched junction nucleotides: 6. Germline CDR1 reads LGHDT; CDR2 reads YNNKEL (reference sequence). CDR3 in DNA: TGTGCCAGCAGCCAAGGGTACGGGACTAGCGGTTCCTACAATGAGCAGTTCTTC. Its protein is CASSQGYGTSGSYNEQFF.

This clonotype showed up just a few times. This rearrangement joins TRBV5-1 to TRBJ2-1, with 11 bases aligning to TRBD2. The CDR3 is 15 amino acids. Trimming at V came to 5 bases and at J to 3 bases, leaving 4 bases not matched to a gene. The germline V gene encodes CDR1 SGHRS and CDR2 YFSETQ. CDR3 DNA sequence: TGCGCCAGCAGTATAGCGGGAGGGAACTACAATGAGCAGTTCTTC. Protein sequence: CASSIAGGNYNEQFF. The full variable domain, with the rest looked up from reference TRBV5-1 and TRBJ2-1, is KAGVTQTPRYLIKTRGQQVTLSCSPISGHRSVSWYQQTPGQGLQFLFEYFSETQRNKGNFPGRFSGRQFSNSRSEMNVSTLELGDSALYLCASSIAGGNYNEQFFGPGTRLTVL.

This clonotype came up a few times. The chain couples TRBV9 to TRBJ2-1; D uncertain. The CDR3 is made up of 12 amino acids. The germline CDR1 and CDR2 sequences are SGDLS and YYNGEE. Trimming stripped 3 bases from V and 10 bases from J, with 11 bases between. The CDR3 spells CASSGRLREQFF. The CDR3 DNA follows: TGTGCCAGCAGCGGGCGCCTCAGGGAGCAGTTCTTC.

In its sample, this clonotype is medium-sized. V gene TRBV5-1 combines with J gene TRBJ2-7; weak D call: TRBD1 (6 bases). The CDR3 spans 16 residues. With 2 bases removed from V and 9 bases from J, the gap between germline ends came to 24 bases. Per germline, CDR1 SGHRS and CDR2 YFSETQ. CDR3 loop: CASSFGGGNYDFVQYF. CDR3 nucleotide sequence: TGCGCCAGCAGCTTTGGGGGCGGAAACTACGATTTTGTGCAGTACTTC. Drawing the rest from reference TRBV5-1 and TRBJ2-7, the complete variable domain is KAGVTQTPRYLIKTRGQQVTLSCSPISGHRSVSWYQQTPGQGLQFLFEYFSETQRNKGNFPGRFSGRQFSNSRSEMNVSTLELGDSALYLCASSFGGGNYDFVQYFGPGTRLTVT.

CDR3 protein: CASSLTALGGGTDTQYF. For the CDR3, the DNA is TGTGCCAGCAGCTTAACGGCGCTAGGGGGAGGCACAGATACGCAGTATTTT. The V call is TRBV7-3, the J call TRBJ2-3, with D possibly being TRBD1 (6 bases). V lost 0 bases and J lost 1, with 14 bases in between. Looked up from germline, CDR1 is SGHTA and CDR2 is FQGTGA. The CDR3 extends over 17 amino acids.

This clonotype was seen more than once but under ten times. J is TRBJ2-7 and V is TRBV7-8, with 8 bases fitting TRBD1. The CDR3 runs 16 residues. V gave up 5 bases and J gave up 5 bases; unmatched junction bases: 14. Germline CDR1 reads SGHVS; CDR2 reads FQNEAQ. This CDR3 reads CASSAFRGRGRNEQYF. The CDR3 coding sequence is TGTGCCAGCAGCGCCTTCAGGGGGCGCGGTAGGAACGAGCAGTACTTC.

This clonotype is termed medium-sized. The genes are TRBV4-2 and TRBJ2-3; no clear D. V dropped 0 bases and J dropped 2 bases, with 9 bases sitting between them. CDR1 is LGHNA, CDR2 YNFKEQ, per germline. CDR3 length: 15 residues. The CDR3 loop reads CASSQENLNTDTQYF. CDR3 bases: TGTGCCAGCAGCCAAGAGAATCTCAACACAGATACGCAGTATTTT.

Ten or more counts support this clonotype. This CDR3 is CASGFGTSQSTNEKLFF. The CDR3 DNA is TGTGCTAGTGGTTTTGGTACCTCACAGTCAACTAATGAAAAACTGTTTTTT. The chain is built from TRBV12-5 and TRBJ1-4; D is undetermined. CDR1 and CDR2 from the germline V gene are LGHNT and FRNRAP. This CDR3 spans 17 amino acids. Trimming shortened V by 3 bases and J by 0 bases, and 14 bases separated the two germline ends.

This chain uses TRBV4-1 with TRBJ2-2, with D perhaps TRBD1 (5 bases). The CDR3 sequence is 14 residues long. The germline V and J ends were trimmed by 3 bases and 6 bases, with 11 bases remaining between them. The germline CDR1 and CDR2 sequences are MGHRA and YSYEKL. CDR3 in DNA: TGCGCCAGCAGCCACAACAGGATCTCCGGGGAGCTGTTTTTT. It yields the protein CASSHNRISGELFF.

This clonotype was picked up a small number of times. The chain couples TRBV4-2 to TRBJ2-1, with TRBD2 identical over 11 bases. Germline V gives CDR1 LGHNA, CDR2 YNFKEQ. This CDR3 comprises 15 residues. Unmatched junction bases numbered 7, after V lost 5 bases and J lost 7 bases. CDR3: CASSALAGGINEQFF. The CDR3 DNA reads as TGTGCCAGCAGCGCCCTAGCGGGAGGAATAAATGAGCAGTTCTTC.

This clonotype was seen more than once but under ten times. The chain uses TRBV5-1 and TRBJ2-2, with 7 positions matching TRBD1. The junction had 8 bases not matched to a gene; V was cut back by 6 bases and J by 6 bases. CDR3 size: 14 residues. Germline CDR1 is SGHRS and CDR2 is YFSETQ. The CDR3, as DNA: TGCGCCAGCAAGTCCGGACAGGCCTCCGGGGAGCTGTTTTTT. It yields the protein CASKSGQASGELFF. The variable domain in full, with the rest retrieved from reference TRBV5-1 and TRBJ2-2, is KAGVTQTPRYLIKTRGQQVTLSCSPISGHRSVSWYQQTPGQGLQFLFEYFSETQRNKGNFPGRFSGRQFSNSRSEMNVSTLELGDSALYLCASKSGQASGELFFGEGSRLTVL.

V is TRBV7-6 and J is TRBJ2-5; TRBD2 matches 10 bases. Germline V gene sequence: CDR1 SGHVS, CDR2 FNYEAQ. V lost 5 bases and J lost 4; bases outside the gene matches: 4. The CDR3 runs 14 residues. For the CDR3, the DNA is TGTGCCAGCAGCCACCGACTAGCGGGAGAGACCCAGTACTTC. Translated, it gives CASSHRLAGETQYF.

Concerning this clonotype itself: A much larger clone lies one base from this, so it may be a read error. The chain has TRBV5-1 and TRBJ2-5; D gene unclear. The germline V gene has CDR1 SGHRS and CDR2 YFSETQ. This CDR3 spans 14 amino acids. The CDR3, as DNA: TGTGCCAGCAGCTTGGAACGGACCCAAGTGACCCAGTACTTC. This translates into CASSLERTQVTQYF.